Following are 24 T cell receptor beta chains from one sample sequenced in a study of T cells in women clearing cervical HPV infection. Sequenced by immunoSEQ multiplex PCR; TCRdb stores in-frame clones only, minus some. The sample is made up of 25,000 to 30,000 clones, and the top ten hold roughly 16% of it. The sequencing input was blood buffy coat. The source is a woman aged 18-70 years with a cervical HPV16 infection that either progressed to CIN3+ or cleared (not recorded which).

Comments on this clone: Read coverage stops 3 residues before the CDR3 terminus; the germline J gene supplies the remainder. This chain connects TRBV20-1 to TRBJ2-5; 13 bases are a match to TRBD2. Trimming removed 5 bases from V and 2 bases from J; junction bases left unmatched: 8. The CDR3 consists of 16 residues. Germline V gene data show CDR1 as DFQATT and CDR2 as SNEGSKA (reference sequence). The CDR3 spells CSASRTSGSSQETQYF. The CDR3 bases that were read are TGCAGTGCTTCGAGGACTAGCGGGAGTTCTCAAGAGACC.

A remark on this clone: Its ends do not fully match the called genes, so a read error is possible. From the germline J gene comes the end of the CDR3, since the read stops 3 residues before it. The chain joins TRBV7-7 to TRBJ1-2; tentative D call: TRBD1 (6 bases). CDR1 is SSHAT and CDR2 is FNYEAQ in the germline V gene (reference sequence). The CDR3 loop spans 18 amino acids. CDR3 DNA, as far as it was read: TGTGCTAGCAGGTCGGCGGGGGGCGGGAGTCCCGATCTCTACGAC. Its translation: CASRSAGGGSPDLYD. The CDR3 in its entirety is CASRSAGGGSPDLYDYTF. Together with reference TRBV7-7 and TRBJ1-2, the CDR3 gives the full variable domain: GAGVSQSPRYKVTKRGQDVTLRCDPISSHATLYWYQQALGQGPEFLTYFNYEAQPDKSGLPSDRFSAERPEGSISTLTIQRTEQRDSAMYRCASRSAGGGSPDLYDYTFGSGTRLTVV.

A word on this clone: Read coverage stops 3 residues before the CDR3 terminus; the germline J gene supplies the remainder. V and J are TRBV2 and TRBJ1-6; no clear D gene. This CDR3 spans 15 amino acids. The germline gives CDR1 SNHLY, CDR2 FYNNEI. Trimming cost V 6 bases and J 7 bases, with 16 bases left between them. Here the CDR3 reads CASRFEAKPNSPLHF. The DNA read from the CDR3 is TGTGCCAGCAGATTCGAGGCAAAACCAAATTCACCC.

As to this clone: Read coverage stops 3 residues before the CDR3 terminus; the germline J gene supplies the remainder. The chain links TRBV19 to TRBJ2-3; the D is unclear. CDR1 and CDR2 (germline): LNHDA, SQIVND (reference sequence). This CDR3 is built from 14 residues. Incomplete CDR3 DNA: TGTGCCAGTAGTCCCACCACAGCCGGAGAGACG. It specifies CASSPTTAGET. The complete CDR3 reads CASSPTTAGETQYF. The complete variable domain, with remaining parts taken from reference TRBV19 and TRBJ2-3, reads DGGITQSPKYLFRKEGQNVTLSCEQNLNHDAMYWYRQDPGQGLRLIYYSQIVNDFQKGDIAEGYSVSREKKESFPLTVTSAQKNPTAFYLCASSPTTAGETQYFGPGTRLTVL.

Remarks on this clone: The missing CDR3 end, 3 residues past where the read stops, is filled in from the germline J gene. This chain uses TRBV5-6 with TRBJ2-1; TRBD2 matches at 8 bases. The length of the CDR3 is 15 residues. Germline CDR1 SGHDT, CDR2 YYEEEE. V lost 6 bases, J lost 4 bases, and 9 bases stayed unmatched. The CDR3 protein is CASIPGIAGYNEQFF. The CDR3 DNA, read in part, is TGTGCCAGCATCCCAGGGATAGCGGGGTACAATGAG.

On this clone: The CDR3 end falls 3 residues outside the read, so it is completed with the germline J gene. J is TRBJ1-3 and V is TRBV6-2 or TRBV6-3; 8 bases are shared with TRBD1. The germline gives CDR1 MNHEY, CDR2 SVGEGT. After removal of 6 bases from V and 0 bases from J, the junction contained 4 bases not matched to a gene. The CDR3 loop spans 15 amino acids. CDR3 region: CASRPGQASGNTIYF. The covered CDR3 bases are TGTGCCAGCAGACCGGGACAGGCCTCTGGAAACACC.

As to this clone: The sequence runs out 3 residues before the end of the CDR3; the remainder is reconstructed from the germline J gene. This chain connects TRBV5-1 to TRBJ2-1; the match to TRBD1 covers 8 bases. Germline values: CDR1 SGHRS, CDR2 YFSETQ. Germline trimming cut 1 base from V and 3 bases from J; bases unmatched to any gene: 6. CDR3 length: 16 residues. Partial CDR3 DNA: TGCGCCAGCAGCTTGAGGACCGGGACAGGCTACAATGAG. This gives the protein CASSLRTGTGYNE. The entire CDR3 sequence reads CASSLRTGTGYNEQFF.

About this clone itself: The CDR3 is cut off 3 residues early in the read; its end comes from the germline J gene. This chain uses TRBV20-1 with TRBJ2-1; 10 bases line up with TRBD2. This CDR3 is 16 amino acids long. Germline CDR1 is DFQATT and CDR2 is SNEGSKA (reference sequence). The ends lost 0 bases at V and 9 bases at J; junction bases unmatched: 11. CDR3 residues: CSARDQAGGPLGEQFF. The sequenced part of the CDR3 DNA is TGCAGTGCTAGAGATCAAGCGGGAGGGCCTTTAGGTGAG.

Concerning this clone itself: The read ends 3 residues early relative to the CDR3; the germline J gene fills the gap. V usage is TRBV23-1 and J usage is TRBJ1-2, with a possible D match to TRBD1 (6 bases). TRBV23-1 qualifies as an ORF whose function is uncertain. The CDR3 runs 11 residues. CDR3 residues: CASSHRDNYTF. Incomplete CDR3 DNA: TGCGCCAGCAGTCACAGGGACAAC.

Regarding this clone: With the read ending 3 residues before the CDR3 end, the germline J gene is used to fill in that end. Other DNA sequences in the same sample also yield this CDR3. The chain has TRBV19 and TRBJ1-3, with D unclear. This CDR3 is built from 16 residues. V was trimmed by 1 base and J by 0 bases, leaving 10 bases between them. Germline-derived CDR1 and CDR2 are LNHDA and SQIVND (reference sequence). CDR3 protein: CASSIAGISSGNTIYF. The sequenced CDR3 bases are TGTGCCAGTAGTATAGCGGGTATTTCCTCTGGAAACACC.

With regard to this clone: The read is 3 residues too short to cover the CDR3 end, so that end is filled in from the germline J gene. The chain has TRBV13 and TRBJ1-2; D remains ambiguous. Germline V gene lookup returns CDR1 PRHDT and CDR2 FYEKMQ (reference sequence). The CDR3 runs to 13 residues. V shed 0 bases and J shed 5 bases, with 7 bases lying between them. CDR3 DNA, as far as it was read: TGTGCCAGCAGCTTAGGGTCCATGTATGGC. This sequence encodes CASSLGSMYG. The CDR3 in full is CASSLGSMYGYTF.

On this clone itself: The CDR3 is cut off 3 residues early in the read; its end comes from the germline J gene. The chain recombines TRBV29-1 with TRBJ2-7, with a possible D match to TRBD2 (6 bases). Trimming stripped 7 bases from V and 1 base from J, with 11 bases between. There are 12 residues in the CDR3. Germline CDR1 and CDR2: SQVTM and ANQGSEA. CDR3 amino acids: CSAARGSYEQYF. The CDR3 bases that were read are TGCAGCGCCGCCCGGGGGTCCTACGAG.

CDR3 sequence: CASSQDRGFETQYF. The CDR3 DNA, read in part, is TGTGCCAGCAGCCAAGATCGGGGTTTCGAGACC. V usage is TRBV4-2 and J usage is TRBJ2-5, with a weak D call TRBD2 (5 bases). The DNA ends 3 residues before the CDR3 does, and the rest of the CDR3 is filled in from the germline J gene. Trimming removed 0 bases at V and 5 bases at J, with 10 bases between. Germline lookup yields CDR1 LGHNA and CDR2 YNFKEQ. The CDR3 sequence is 14 residues long.

Note on this clone: The read comes to an end 3 residues before the CDR3 does, leaving the germline J gene to fill in the end. This sequence joins TRBV10-3 and TRBJ2-7; maybe TRBD2 (6 bases). Per the germline V gene, CDR1 is ENHRY and CDR2 is SYGVKD. V was shortened by 2 bases and J by 6 bases, with 11 bases between the two germline ends. The length of the CDR3 is 13 residues. The CDR3 here is CAISEIQGGEQYF. The DNA read from the CDR3 is TGTGCCATCAGTGAGATCCAGGGAGGCGAG.

Points on this clone: The read ends 3 residues before the CDR3 terminus; that terminus is restored from the germline J gene. The chain joins TRBV10-1 to TRBJ1-5, with D perhaps matching TRBD1 (5 bases). Germline V gene lookup returns CDR1 WNHNN and CDR2 SYGVQD (reference sequence). The CDR3 loop spans 15 amino acids. V lost 6 bases to trimming and J lost 0 bases, with 12 bases between them. Incomplete CDR3 DNA: TGCGCCAGCAGCCAGCTACAGGTTAGCAATCAGCCC. This codes for CASSQLQVSNQP. The whole CDR3 region reads CASSQLQVSNQPQHF.

Regarding this clone: The read terminates 3 residues before the CDR3 end, so the remaining end is supplied by the germline J gene. V gene TRBV7-9 combines with J gene TRBJ2-7; 7 nucleotides line up with TRBD1. Germline V CDR1 and CDR2: SEHNR, FQNEAQ (reference sequence). The CDR3 sequence is 12 residues long. J lost 6 bases, V lost 7 bases, and 6 bases had no gene match. CDR3 amino acids: CASTPTGIEQYF. The CDR3 DNA, read in part, is TGTGCCAGCACCCCGACAGGGATCGAG.

As for this clone: The read finishes 3 residues shy of the CDR3 end, and the germline J gene is used to complete it. V usage is TRBV10-3 and J usage is TRBJ2-5; D is unclear. Germline CDR1 reads ENHRY; CDR2 reads SYGVKD. The CDR3 extends over 13 amino acids. V lost 4 bases to trimming and J lost 2 bases, with 8 bases between them. CDR3 DNA (partial): TGTGCCATCAGTGGTCGTCTACAAGAGACC. As protein: CAISGRLQET. The CDR3 in its entirety is CAISGRLQETQYF.

For this clone: The sequence runs out 3 residues before the end of the CDR3; the remainder is reconstructed from the germline J gene. The V call is TRBV7-3, the J call TRBJ1-2, with unresolved D. Germline-derived CDR1 and CDR2 are SGHTA and FQGTGA. The CDR3 totals 13 residues. The CDR3 here is CASSLHSLNNYTF. The CDR3 bases that were read are TGTGCCAGCAGCTTACACTCTCTCAATAAC.

A word on this clone: The read comes to an end 3 residues before the CDR3 does, leaving the germline J gene to fill in the end. This chain connects TRBV19 to TRBJ1-5, with a tentative D call TRBD1 (5 bases). Trimming pared 7 bases from V and 3 bases from J, leaving 13 bases between. CDR3 size: 14 residues. Germline V gene lookup returns CDR1 LNHDA and CDR2 SQIVND (reference sequence). The CDR3 DNA, read in part, is TGTGCCAGTACCACGACAGATTACAATCAGCCC. It codes for CASTTTDYNQP. The entire CDR3 is CASTTTDYNQPQHF.

Notes on this clone: The CDR3 end falls 3 residues outside the read, so it is completed with the germline J gene. The chain employs TRBV7-6 and TRBJ2-1; 12 positions match TRBD2. The CDR3 is 16 amino acids. V shed 1 base and J 7 bases; nucleotides not matched to a gene: 5. The germline V gene encodes CDR1 SGHVS and CDR2 FNYEAQ. CDR3 sequence: CASSLDPSGGANEQFF. The part of the CDR3 DNA that was read is TGTGCCAGCAGCTTAGATCCTAGCGGGGGGGCAAATGAG.

A remark on this clone: The CDR3 goes on 3 residues after the read ends, and that part is filled in from the germline J gene. The V call is TRBV7-2, the J call TRBJ2-3; weak D call: TRBD1 (5 bases). V lost 1 base, J lost 2 bases, and 10 bases lay in between. The CDR3 spans 15 residues. Germline CDR1 reads SGHTA; CDR2 reads FQGNSA. The CDR3 region is CASSLVYRSTDTQYF. CDR3 DNA (partial): TGTGCCAGCAGCTTAGTCTACAGGTCCACAGATACG. The full variable domain, completed using reference TRBV7-2 and TRBJ2-3, is GAGVSQSPSNKVTEKGKDVELRCDPISGHTALYWYRQSLGQGLEFLIYFQGNSAPDKSGLPSDRFSAERTGGSVSTLTIQRTQQEDSAVYLCASSLVYRSTDTQYFGPGTRLTVL.

For this clone: The CDR3 end falls 3 residues outside the read, so it is completed with the germline J gene. The J gene is TRBJ2-1, the V gene TRBV5-5; 8 positions match TRBD1. V trimming: 4 bases; J trimming: 0 bases; junction bases outside the gene matches: 0. The CDR3 extends over 14 amino acids. Germline V CDR1 and CDR2: SGHKS, YYEKEE (reference sequence). The sequenced part of the CDR3 DNA is TGTGCCAGCAGCGACAGGGGCTCCTACAATGAG. This sequence encodes CASSDRGSYNE. The full CDR3 sequence reads CASSDRGSYNEQFF.

As regards this clone: Read sequence stops 3 residues before the CDR3 end, and the germline J gene provides the missing end. This chain uses TRBV20-1 with TRBJ2-2; 11 bases agree with TRBD1. The germline V gene encodes CDR1 DFQATT and CDR2 SNEGSKA (reference sequence). The CDR3 sequence is 16 residues long. Losses at the gene ends were 0 bases for V and 7 bases for J; bases not matched to a gene: 7. The CDR3 protein is CSARDPRTGGIGELFF. CDR3 DNA (partial): TGCAGTGCTAGAGATCCGAGGACAGGGGGCATCGGGGAG.

With regard to this clone: From the germline J gene comes the end of the CDR3, since the read stops 3 residues before it. V gene TRBV2 combines with J gene TRBJ1-2; the match to TRBD1 covers 9 bases. CDR1 SNHLY and CDR2 FYNNEI come from the germline V gene. Germline trimming cut 3 bases from V and 5 bases from J; bases unmatched to any gene: 10. CDR3 length: 16 amino acids. The part of the CDR3 DNA that was read is TGTGCCAGCAGTGATACAAGACAGGGGGGAGGGTATGGC. Translating it yields CASSDTRQGGGYG. The complete CDR3 reads CASSDTRQGGGYGYTF.